Included here is one TCR beta chain sequence, with context. Its antigen is still unknown. CDR1 LGHNA and CDR2 YNFKEQ come from the germline V gene. The CDR3 has 19 amino acids. Trimming took 2 bases from V and 0 from J, leaving 22 bases between them. Sequenced by immunoSEQ multiplex PCR; TCRdb stores in-frame clones only, minus some. Of around 1,900,000 clones listed, about 93% were seen once; the top ten hold less than 2%. Naive CD8 cells lacked CD45RO and underwent positive selection for CCR7, leaving out terminally differentiated effector memory CD45RA+ cells. The data belong to a study of shared clonotypes between healthy human individuals. Study-wide results and limits: Among donors, sharing of clonotypes was expected to be affected by sequencing depth.

This chain connects TRBV4-2 to TRBJ1-1, with D possibly matching TRBD1 (6 bases). The source of this sequence is a young man in good health. Some clones in this sample may be carry-over from other donors' samples. The sequenced sample consisted of naive CD8+ T cells from PBMCs. CDR3 in amino acids: CASSQHGVQGPTMNTEAFF. Here the CDR3 DNA reads TGTGCCAGCAGCCAACACGGGGTACAGGGACCAACTATGAACACTGAAGCTTTCTTT.